This T cell receptor beta chain was identified during a study of CD8 T cells in ankylosing spondylitis. Notes on the study in general: Blood of patients with ankylosing spondylitis appeared to be characterized by a TCR beta motif of eight highly homologous variants.

Concerning this clonotype: Its antigen is still unknown.

Libraries of TCR beta came from quantitative 5'-RACE with molecular barcodes. TCRdb used MiXCR to reprocess the 5' RACE reads, holding one entry per CDR3 protein. The repertoire includes about 450,000 distinct CDR3 sequences, about 24% of them detected once, and about 0.9% sits in the top ten. The material sequenced was blood, either unsorted or a sorted T cell fraction (not recorded which). The sequence derives from a male donor with ankylosing spondylitis.

CDR3 sequence reads: CASSPYARASYEQYF. The CDR3 DNA is TGTGCCAGCAGCCCCTATGCTCGGGCCTCCTACGAGCAGTACTTC. The gene calls are TRBV7-9 and TRBJ2-7; D unclear. V lost 5 bases and J 0 bases, leaving 14 bases between the germline ends. The CDR3 has 15 residues. Per germline, CDR1 SEHNR and CDR2 FQNEAQ (reference sequence).